The 17 T cell receptor beta chains listed next were all sequenced from one sample in a study of Graves' ophthalmopathy and Graves' hyperthyroidism. Amplification targeted the TCR beta CDR3 regions, with RNA transcripts as the source material. The authors performed first-round RT-PCR with HTBI primers and then a second-round multiplex PCR. TCRdb fed the multiplex PCR reads into MiXCR, producing one record per CDR3 protein. The repertoire holds approximately 540,000 distinct CDR3 sequences, less than 45% seen once, with about 4% in the top ten. Sequenced input: peripheral blood or thyroid tissue (not recorded which). These receptors originate from an adult man with Graves' hyperthyroidism.

This clonotype came up many times. The V call is TRBV12-3 or TRBV12-4, the J call TRBJ2-7; possibly TRBD2 for D (5 bases). Trimming shortened V by 1 base and J by 0 bases, and 10 bases separated the two germline ends. The CDR3 loop spans 15 amino acids. CDR3 amino acids: CASSLGRGLSYEQYF. The CDR3 DNA reads as TGTGCCAGCAGTTTAGGGCGTGGACTCTCCTACGAGCAGTACTTC.

This clonotype was seen a single time. This chain connects TRBV30 to TRBJ2-7; D is perhaps TRBD1 (5 bases). The V gene lost 5 bases and the J gene lost 3 bases, with 8 bases spanning the gap. CDR1 and CDR2 from the germline V gene are GTSNPN and SVGIG (reference sequence). CDR3 length: 11 residues. The CDR3 region is CAWGDSYEQYF. Here the CDR3 DNA reads TGTGCCTGGGGTGACAGCTACGAGCAGTACTTC.

This clonotype was seen many times. The V call is TRBV19, the J call TRBJ2-6, with TRBD1 identical over 7 bases. V lost 5 bases and J lost 0; bases outside the gene matches: 7. The germline gives CDR1 LNHDA, CDR2 SQIVND (reference sequence). This CDR3 region has 17 residues. The CDR3 loop is CASSPGQRSSGANVLTF. For the CDR3, the DNA is TGTGCCAGTAGTCCGGGACAGAGAAGCTCTGGGGCCAACGTCCTGACTTTC.

Ten or more counts support this clonotype. This sequence joins TRBV6-5 and TRBJ1-2; 7 positions agree with TRBD1. V shed 5 bases, J shed 4 bases, and the junction held 10 bases outside the gene matches. The CDR3 covers 15 residues. The germline gives CDR1 MNHEY, CDR2 SVGAGI. CDR3 protein: CASSISTGTAYGYTF. The DNA of the CDR3 is TGTGCCAGCAGTATATCGACAGGGACCGCCTATGGCTACACCTTC.

About this clonotype: A much larger clone lies one base from this, so it may be a read error. The chain couples TRBV7-8 to TRBJ2-5; TRBD2 agrees at 15 bases. Germline assignment: CDR1 SGHVS and CDR2 FQNEAQ. This CDR3 contains 17 residues. V lost 5 bases, J lost 2 bases, and 6 bases stayed unmatched. CDR3 sequence reads: CASSLGLAGGRQETQYF. The CDR3 nucleotides read TGTGCCAGCAGCCTCGGACTAGCGGGAGGGAGGCAAGAGACCCAGTACTTC.

The V gene is TRBV29-1, the J gene TRBJ1-2; unclear D gene. Germline V gene sequence: CDR1 SQVTM, CDR2 ANQGSEA. This CDR3 has 10 amino acids. The V gene lost 7 bases and the J gene lost 2 bases, with 5 bases spanning the gap. CDR3: CSGENYGYTF. The CDR3 DNA follows: TGCAGCGGGGAAAACTATGGCTACACCTTC.

The chain recombines TRBV9 with TRBJ2-3; 7 bases are shared with TRBD2. V was pared by 1 base and J by 6 bases, with 8 bases of the junction left unmatched. Germline CDR1 SGDLS, CDR2 YYNGEE. The CDR3 runs to 15 residues. The CDR3 is CASSVYAGAADTQYF. In DNA, the CDR3 is TGTGCCAGCAGCGTATACGCGGGAGCGGCGGATACGCAGTATTTT.

The gene calls are TRBV7-9 and TRBJ2-7, with TRBD2 matching over 9 bases. Germline V gene lookup returns CDR1 SEHNR and CDR2 FQNEAQ (reference sequence). Trimming at V came to 7 bases and at J to 7 bases, leaving 14 bases not matched to a gene. The CDR3 runs 15 residues. CDR3 sequence: CASTGQAGLAHEQYF. The CDR3 nucleotides are TGTGCCAGCACAGGGCAGGCGGGACTAGCTCATGAGCAGTACTTC.

Worth noting for this clonotype: A much more abundant neighbour one base away suggests this may be a read error. The chain has TRBV11-2 and TRBJ1-2; 9 positions agree with TRBD1. This CDR3 comprises 18 residues. The germline V gene has CDR1 SGHAT and CDR2 FQNNGV. V was clipped by 5 bases and J by 3 bases; unmatched bases: 16. The CDR3 reads CASSRGWWTGVRDYGYTF. The CDR3 DNA follows: TGTGCCAGCAGCCGAGGCTGGTGGACAGGGGTTCGCGACTATGGCTACACCTTC.

This clonotype came up many times. The V gene is TRBV28, the J gene TRBJ2-7; D gene unclear. Trimming removed 8 bases at V and 5 bases at J, with 10 bases between. The CDR3 is made up of 11 amino acids. Germline CDR1 and CDR2: MDHEN and SYDVKM. The CDR3 protein is CASGRVHEQYF. The CDR3 DNA sequence: TGTGCCAGCGGTCGGGTCCACGAGCAGTACTTC.

This clonotype appeared many times. The rearrangement joins TRBV7-9 to TRBJ2-5; D possibly uses TRBD1 or TRBD2 (5 bases each). The length of the CDR3 is 17 residues. V was clipped by 5 bases and J by 4 bases, with 23 bases between them. Germline-derived CDR1 and CDR2 are SEHNR and FQNEAQ (reference sequence). DNA of the CDR3: TGTGCCAGCAGCCACGCCCGGGCAGGGCAAGGAGGAGAGACCCAGTACTTC. As protein: CASSHARAGQGGETQYF.

This clonotype was found a few times. V and J are TRBV12-3 or TRBV12-4 and TRBJ2-7; D possibly corresponds to TRBD2 (6 bases). The CDR3 sequence is 12 residues long. V gave up 6 bases and J gave up 11 bases, with 17 bases separating them. CDR3 protein: CASSHPQGGKYF. As DNA, the CDR3 is TGTGCCAGCAGCCATCCCCAGGGCGGGAAGTACTTC.

This clonotype has ten or more counts. The chain joins TRBV3-1 to TRBJ1-1, with D hard to call. Germline V gene lookup returns CDR1 LGHDT and CDR2 YNNKEL (reference sequence). The CDR3 has 13 amino acids. Trimming removed 1 base at V and 11 bases at J, with 14 bases between. DNA of the CDR3: TGTGCCAGCAGCCAAGGGGCTGGGGAGGTGGCTTTCTTT. This encodes CASSQGAGEVAFF. Based on the CDR3 plus reference TRBV3-1 and TRBJ1-1, the full variable domain is DTAVSQTPKYLVTQMGNDKSIKCEQNLGHDTMYWYKQDSKKFLKIMFSYNNKELIINETVPNRFSPKSPDKAHLNLHINSLELGDSAVYFCASSQGAGEVAFFGQGTRLTVV.

CDR3 DNA: TGTGCCAGCTCACCACTGCGCACAGGAGGTCTGGATGGCTACACCTTC. Translating gives CASSPLRTGGLDGYTF. The chain recombines TRBV18 with TRBJ1-2; perhaps TRBD1 as D (5 bases). V lost 1 base and J 6 bases, leaving 18 bases between the germline ends. Germline V gene sequence: CDR1 KGHSH, CDR2 LQKENI. This CDR3 is built from 16 residues.

This clonotype was detected many times. This chain connects TRBV2 to TRBJ2-7; D uncertain. This CDR3 spans 13 amino acids. The V gene's germline CDR1 is SNHLY and CDR2 FYNNEI. V dropped 4 bases and J dropped 1 base, with 8 bases sitting between them. The CDR3 region is CASSARESYEQYF. The CDR3 DNA reads TGTGCCAGCAGTGCTAGGGAATCCTACGAGCAGTACTTC.

The chain recombines TRBV12-3 or TRBV12-4 with TRBJ2-1; no definite D call. The CDR3 is 13 residues long. The V and J ends lost 6 bases and 5 bases respectively, with 11 bases between them. For the CDR3, the DNA is TGTGCCAGCAGCCCCGCATCGAACAATGAGCAGTTCTTC. Translated, it gives CASSPASNNEQFF.

As to this clonotype: A much more abundant neighbour one base away suggests this may be a read error. The CDR3 does not end in the conserved phenylalanine or tryptophan, so this is likely a read error. The chain employs TRBV12-3 or TRBV12-4 and TRBJ1-4, with D perhaps TRBD1 (5 bases). This CDR3 has 13 amino acids. The germline V and J ends were trimmed by 7 bases and 2 bases, with 8 bases remaining between them. In nucleotides, the CDR3 is TGTGCCAGCAATCAGGGTACTAATGAAAAACTGTTTTCT. Its protein is CASNQGTNEKLFS.